This is a list of T cell receptor beta chains from one sample in a study of T cell responses to AZD1222 COVID-19 vaccine. The protocol was immunoSEQ multiplex PCR, while the TCRdb copy is restricted to in-frame clones and leaves out a portion. Found here are 130,000 to 150,000 clones, 85% to 90% of them singletons; the top ten hold 1.5% to 2%. Material: peripheral blood, obtained on day 0 of AZD1222 vaccination. The receptor source for this set is an adult in good health. Both conserved end residues are part of each CDR3. Fields, in order: D gene, clone size, J gene, V gene, CDR3 protein, CDR3 DNA. A D gene is named only where the DNA matches it firmly. Clone size is given for some rows only: seen once, a few or many times, or a class if the clone is expanded.

d_call: -; clone_size: -; j_call: TRBJ1-4; v_call: TRBV5-1; cdr3_aa: CASSLSAGEGEKLFF; cdr3_nt: TGCGCCAGCAGCTTGAGTGCGGGGGAGGGAGAAAAACTGTTTTTT
d_call: -; clone_size: few; j_call: TRBJ2-6; v_call: TRBV30; cdr3_aa: CAWRGTGANVLTF; cdr3_nt: TGTGCCTGGAGAGGGACTGGGGCCAACGTCCTGACTTTC
d_call: -; clone_size: -; j_call: TRBJ2-3; v_call: TRBV7-9; cdr3_aa: CASSLDSGPSTDTQYF; cdr3_nt: TGTGCCAGCAGCTTAGACTCGGGTCCTAGCACAGATACGCAGTATTTT
d_call: TRBD1; clone_size: -; j_call: TRBJ1-3; v_call: TRBV18; cdr3_aa: CASSPDRVSGNTIYF; cdr3_nt: TGTGCCAGCTCACCCGACAGGGTTTCTGGAAACACCATATATTTT
d_call: -; clone_size: -; j_call: TRBJ1-2; v_call: TRBV27; cdr3_aa: CASSFDALSGYTF; cdr3_nt: TGTGCCAGCAGTTTCGACGCTTTAAGTGGCTACACCTTC
d_call: -; clone_size: -; j_call: TRBJ2-2; v_call: TRBV7-9; cdr3_aa: CASGGVGTGELFF; cdr3_nt: TGTGCCTCCGGTGGAGTAGGGACCGGGGAGCTGTTTTTT
d_call: TRBD1; clone_size: -; j_call: TRBJ1-1; v_call: TRBV3-1/TRBV3-2; cdr3_aa: CASSQPGGLGTEAFF; cdr3_nt: TGTGCCAGCAGCCAACCAGGGGGCTTGGGTACTGAAGCTTTCTTT
d_call: TRBD1; clone_size: few; j_call: TRBJ2-2; v_call: TRBV4-1; cdr3_aa: CASSLSPGQTNTGELFF; cdr3_nt: TGCGCCAGCAGCCTCTCCCCGGGACAGACGAACACCGGGGAGCTGTTTTTT
d_call: -; clone_size: -; j_call: TRBJ1-2; v_call: TRBV6-5; cdr3_aa: CASSYDSQTYGYTF; cdr3_nt: TGTGCCAGCAGTTACGATAGCCAGACTTATGGCTACACCTTC
d_call: -; clone_size: -; j_call: TRBJ1-2; v_call: TRBV5-5; cdr3_aa: CASSSIWTARYTF; cdr3_nt: TGTGCCAGCAGCTCGATTTGGACAGCTCGCTACACCTTC